These 16 T cell receptor beta chains came from one sample sequenced in a study of post-analysis software for immune sequencing data. These receptors have no identified antigens. Whole-study findings and limits: Elevated frequency relative to controls characterized several TRBV segments in patients, TRBV5-6, TRBV5-1 and TRBV20-1 among them.

Each TCR beta cDNA library carried unique molecular identifiers. TCRdb re-called the PCR reads with MiXCR, one entry per CDR3 protein. This sample has over 150,000 distinct CDR3 sequences, with 30% found just once. Sequencing was carried out using blood. These receptors were taken from a girl aged 5 to 17 with multiple sclerosis.

Comments on this clonotype: A much larger clone differs from this one at a single base, so this may be a read error. V and J are TRBV7-8 and TRBJ2-7; D remains unclear. The germline V gene encodes CDR1 SGHVS and CDR2 FQNEAQ. This CDR3 comprises 14 residues. The germline V and J ends were trimmed by 8 bases and 4 bases, with 18 bases remaining between them. Here the CDR3 DNA reads TGTGCCAGCTTGGGCCCGGTGGTTGGGTACGAGCAGTACTTC. Translating gives CASLGPVVGYEQYF.

With regard to this clonotype: Given a much more abundant clone one base away, this may be a read error. The chain is built from TRBV6-5 and TRBJ2-5; D assignment may be TRBD1 or TRBD2 (5 bases each). The J call is in doubt because the DNA end fits TRBJ2-7 better. This CDR3 spans 15 amino acids. Per the germline V gene, CDR1 is MNHEY and CDR2 is SVGAGI. CDR3 DNA sequence: TGTGCCAGCAGTTCCGGGGATCTGGGGCTCTACGAGCAGTACTTC. It codes for CASSSGDLGLYEQYF.

This clonotype was seen a handful of times. This chain links TRBV6-5 with TRBJ1-5; the D gene is possibly TRBD1 (5 bases). V was pared by 2 bases and J by 4 bases, with 12 bases between. The CDR3 length is 15 residues. The germline CDR1 and CDR2 sequences are MNHEY and SVGAGI. This CDR3 is CASSYARELNQPQHF. The CDR3 DNA is TGTGCCAGCAGTTACGCCAGGGAACTTAATCAGCCCCAGCATTTT.

Ten or more counts support this clonotype. The rearrangement uses TRBV19 and TRBJ1-2, with D unresolved. The germline gives CDR1 LNHDA, CDR2 SQIVND (reference sequence). CDR3 length: 11 residues. V shed 7 bases and J shed 11 bases, with 14 bases lying between them. As DNA, the CDR3 is TGTGCCAGTAACACCCGGGCAGGTTACACCTTC. Its translation: CASNTRAGYTF. Together with reference TRBV19 and TRBJ1-2, the CDR3 gives the full variable domain: DGGITQSPKYLFRKEGQNVTLSCEQNLNHDAMYWYRQDPGQGLRLIYYSQIVNDFQKGDIAEGYSVSREKKESFPLTVTSAQKNPTAFYLCASNTRAGYTFGSGTRLTVV.

This chain links TRBV7-8 with TRBJ2-1; 9 bases map to TRBD1. Germline V gene lookup returns CDR1 SGHVS and CDR2 FQNEAQ. Trimming at V came to 7 bases and at J to 6 bases, leaving 7 bases not matched to a gene. The CDR3 is 14 residues long. The CDR3 is CASTEQGARNEQFF. For the CDR3, the DNA is TGTGCCAGCACCGAACAGGGGGCGCGCAATGAGCAGTTCTTC.

This clonotype was seen more than once but under ten times. The chain carries TRBV24-1 and TRBJ1-1; no clear D. V lost 5 bases and J 1 base, leaving 7 bases between the germline ends. Germline V gives CDR1 KGHDR, CDR2 SFDVKD. CDR3 length: 13 residues. CDR3 bases: TGTGCCACCAGTGGGGGTTGGAACACTGAAGCTTTCTTT. Translation: CATSGGWNTEAFF.

Many counts were recorded for this clonotype. V and J are TRBV6-5 and TRBJ2-1, with 8 bases identical to TRBD2. The germline V gene has CDR1 MNHEY and CDR2 SVGAGI. Germline trimming cut 2 bases from V and 6 bases from J; bases unmatched to any gene: 3. The CDR3 runs to 14 residues. The CDR3 reads CASSYRLAGNEQFF. The CDR3 nucleotides read TGTGCCAGCAGTTACCGGCTAGCGGGCAATGAGCAGTTCTTC.

This clonotype was seen a handful of times. The genes are TRBV7-2 and TRBJ1-2; 7 bases line up with TRBD1. Germline V gene lookup returns CDR1 SGHTA and CDR2 FQGNSA. The CDR3 length is 13 residues. After removal of 4 bases from V and 4 bases from J, the junction contained 3 bases not matched to a gene. CDR3 bases: TGTGCCAGCAGCTCGGGACAGTTCTATGGCTACACCTTC. Its translation is CASSSGQFYGYTF.

This clonotype has a handful of counts. V and J are TRBV6-5 and TRBJ1-2, with D possibly TRBD1 on 6 matching bases. V lost 5 bases and J lost 4, with 14 bases in between. CDR3 length equals 14 residues. CDR1 is MNHEY and CDR2 is SVGAGI in the germline V gene. The CDR3 DNA is TGTGCCAGCAGTAGAGCCAGGGACACCTATGGCTACACCTTC. It yields the protein CASSRARDTYGYTF.

The chain combines TRBV30 with TRBJ2-7, with a weak D call TRBD2 (6 bases). This CDR3 region has 12 residues. The ends were cut back, 8 bases at V and 2 bases at J, with 13 bases in the middle. Germline V lookup: CDR1 GTSNPN, CDR2 SVGIG (reference sequence). The DNA of the CDR3 is TGTGCCCTCGGGGGACTTGCCTACGAGCAGTACTTC. Translated, it gives CALGGLAYEQYF.

This chain links TRBV12-3 or TRBV12-4 with TRBJ2-5; D is perhaps TRBD2 (5 bases). V lost 7 bases to trimming and J lost 11 bases, with 20 bases between them. This CDR3 contains 13 residues. CDR3 sequence (DNA): TGTGCCAGCACCCGAGGGAAGGGCGTGGAACAGTACTTC. It yields the protein CASTRGKGVEQYF.

The CDR3 DNA is TGTGCCAGCAGCCCGCAGACAGGACCACACTCTGGGGCCAACGTCCTGACTTTC. Protein: CASSPQTGPHSGANVLTF. The rearrangement uses TRBV11-2 and TRBJ2-6, with D tentatively TRBD1 (6 bases). Germline V gene data show CDR1 as SGHAT and CDR2 as FQNNGV. The CDR3 sequence is 18 residues long. V shed 5 bases and J shed 0 bases, with 17 bases lying between them.

This clonotype was observed a few times. The chain has TRBV19 and TRBJ1-1; 8 nucleotides agree with TRBD1. CDR1 is LNHDA and CDR2 is SQIVND in the germline V gene (reference sequence). This CDR3 contains 14 residues. V lost 6 bases to trimming and J lost 5 bases; unmatched junction nucleotides: 8. The CDR3 protein is CASRGSGGGTEAFF. DNA for the CDR3: TGTGCCAGTAGAGGATCAGGGGGCGGAACTGAAGCTTTCTTT.

In its sample, this clonotype was seen many times. The V call is TRBV7-9, the J call TRBJ2-3; 8 bases align to TRBD2. V shed 6 bases, J shed 3 bases, and the junction held 5 bases outside the gene matches. Germline V gene sequence: CDR1 SEHNR, CDR2 FQNEAQ (reference sequence). The CDR3 extends over 14 amino acids. CDR3 nucleotides: TGTGCCAGCAGACGCGGGGGGCTAACAGATACGCAGTATTTT. This codes for CASRRGGLTDTQYF.

This clonotype was recorded many times. The V and J genes are TRBV20-1 and TRBJ2-3; 13 nucleotides agree with TRBD2. V lost 1 base to trimming and J lost 4 bases; unmatched junction nucleotides: 5. The germline V gene encodes CDR1 DFQATT and CDR2 SNEGSKA (reference sequence). CDR3 length: 16 residues. CDR3 protein: CSARGGLAGAPDTQYF. The DNA for the CDR3 is TGCAGTGCTAGAGGCGGACTAGCGGGAGCCCCAGATACGCAGTATTTT.

This clonotype was seen many times. The chain recombines TRBV12-3 or TRBV12-4 with TRBJ2-7; TRBD2 might be the D (7 bases). Trimming removed 5 bases from V and 2 bases from J, with 13 bases in between. The CDR3 sequence is 14 residues long. The CDR3 reads CASSTGGPTYEQYF. The DNA for the CDR3 is TGTGCCAGCAGTACCGGGGGGCCGACCTACGAGCAGTACTTC.